Sample share makes the clone carrying this TCR beta chain medium-sized. Its antigen is not known. These data originate in a study of metastatic and nonmetastatic thyroid tumors. Study details: Thyroid patients, malignant and benign, had repertoires compared across blood and tumor or nodule tissue.

Treatment of any kind had been given to no patient before thyroid surgery. TCRdb used MiXCR to call clones anew from the PCR reads. This table has about 19,000 clones, 16% appearing once. Germline V gives CDR1 MNHEY, CDR2 SMNVEV (reference sequence). The length of the CDR3 is 16 residues. Trimming took off 0 bases at V and 6 bases at J, with 12 bases between the two ends. Study observations and caveats: Malignant tumors reportedly showed significantly higher TCR beta diversity than benign nodules in both blood and tumor.

The rearrangement joins TRBV27 to TRBJ1-6; no definite D call. The sample comprised blood. The clonotype was recovered from a male donor with papillary thyroid cancer or a benign thyroid nodule (not recorded which). Some clones in this sample may be carry-over from other donors' samples. CDR3 nucleotides: TGTGCCAGCAGTTTATCGTGGGGTTCGGGTAATTCACCCCTCCACTTT. Amino acid sequence: CASSLSWGSGNSPLHF.